This passage covers 3 T cell receptor beta chains from one sample sequenced in a study of T cell repertoires in cytomegalovirus infection. A single record per CDR3 protein comes from TCRdb applying MiXCR to the reads. The sample lists under 350,000 distinct CDR3 sequences, approximately 8.9% occurring once. Sequenced: PBMCs. These receptors were taken from a human donor in good health (CMV status not recorded). Some clones in this sample may be carry-over from other donors' samples.

This clonotype was seen at least ten times. The J gene is TRBJ2-1, the V gene TRBV29-1; 8 bases are a match to TRBD2. This CDR3 region has 12 residues. Germline CDR1 is SQVTM and CDR2 is ANQGSEA. V was pared by 6 bases and J by 13 bases, with 11 bases of the junction left unmatched. CDR3 DNA sequence: TGCAGCGTAGACGTAGCGGGGACCGGTCAGTTCTTC. Protein: CSVDVAGTGQFF.

The sample holds many counts of this clonotype. The chain carries TRBV6-2 or TRBV6-3 and TRBJ2-7; 7 positions agree with TRBD2. The V and J ends lost 6 bases and 4 bases, in that order; junction bases with no gene match: 6. Per germline, CDR1 MNHEY and CDR2 SVGEGT. CDR3 length: 13 residues. Here the CDR3 DNA reads TGTGCCAGCAGAAAGACTAGCCTATACGAGCAGTACGTC. Protein sequence: CASRKTSLYEQYV.

This clonotype was observed many times. The gene calls are TRBV7-8 and TRBJ1-2; 7 bases are a match to TRBD1. V dropped 3 bases and J dropped 1; count of bases not matched to a gene: 5. The CDR3 is 15 residues long. Germline V lookup: CDR1 SGHVS, CDR2 FQNEAQ. CDR3 bases: TGTGCCAGCAGCTTCACCGGGACAGATAACTATGGCTACACCTTC. Translating it yields CASSFTGTDNYGYTF.